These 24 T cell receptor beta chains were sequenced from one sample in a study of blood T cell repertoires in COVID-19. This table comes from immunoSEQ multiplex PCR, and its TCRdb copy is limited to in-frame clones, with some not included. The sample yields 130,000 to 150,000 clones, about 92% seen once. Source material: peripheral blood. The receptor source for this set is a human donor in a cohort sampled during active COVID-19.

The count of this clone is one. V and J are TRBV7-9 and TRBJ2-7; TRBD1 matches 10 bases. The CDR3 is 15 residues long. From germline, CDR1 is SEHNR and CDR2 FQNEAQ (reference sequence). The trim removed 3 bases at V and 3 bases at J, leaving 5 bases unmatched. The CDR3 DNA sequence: TGTGCCAGCAGCTTTGGGACAGGGGACTTCTACGAGCAGTACTTC. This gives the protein CASSFGTGDFYEQYF.

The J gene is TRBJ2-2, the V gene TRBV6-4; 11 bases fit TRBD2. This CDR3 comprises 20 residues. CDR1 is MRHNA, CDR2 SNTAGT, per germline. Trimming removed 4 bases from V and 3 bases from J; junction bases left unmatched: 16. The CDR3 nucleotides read TGTGCCAGCAGTGCCCCAGAGATAGCGGGGGGGCCCCCCCACACCGGGGAGCTGTTTTTT. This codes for CASSAPEIAGGPPHTGELFF.

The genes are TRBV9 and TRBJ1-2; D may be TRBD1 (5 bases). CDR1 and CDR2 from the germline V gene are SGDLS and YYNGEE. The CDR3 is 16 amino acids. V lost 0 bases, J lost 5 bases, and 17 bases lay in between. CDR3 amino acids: CASSVALRQGFYGYTF. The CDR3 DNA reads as TGTGCCAGCAGCGTAGCACTGCGCCAGGGATTTTATGGCTACACCTTC.

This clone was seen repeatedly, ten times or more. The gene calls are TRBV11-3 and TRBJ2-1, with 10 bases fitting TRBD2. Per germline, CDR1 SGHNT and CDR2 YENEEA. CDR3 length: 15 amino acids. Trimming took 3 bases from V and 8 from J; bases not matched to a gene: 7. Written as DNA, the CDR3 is TGTGCCAGCAGCTTTAGCGGGGGGATGGGGGATGAGCAGTTCTTC. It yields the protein CASSFSGGMGDEQFF. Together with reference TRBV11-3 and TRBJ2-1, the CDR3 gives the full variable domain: EAGVVQSPRYKIIEKKQPVAFWCNPISGHNTLYWYLQNLGQGPELLIRYENEEAVDDSQLPKDRFSAERLKGVDSTLKIQPAELGDSAVYLCASSFSGGMGDEQFFGPGTRLTVL.

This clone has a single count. CDR3 sequence (DNA): TGTGCCATCAGTGAATATTCGGGACAGGGGGTCGGATTTGCCAAAAACATTCAGTACTTC. Amino acids: CAISEYSGQGVGFAKNIQYF. This chain joins TRBV10-3 and TRBJ2-4, with 11 positions matching TRBD1. Germline CDR1 is ENHRY and CDR2 is SYGVKD. Trimming cost V 3 bases and J 1 base; bases outside gene matches: 14. This CDR3 is built from 20 residues.

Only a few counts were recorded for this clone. The CDR3 bases are TGTGCCAGCAGGACGGGACAGGGATACTCACCCCTCCACTTT. It is translated as CASRTGQGYSPLHF. The rearrangement joins TRBV6-5 to TRBJ1-6; 9 bases map to TRBD1. J lost 10 bases, V lost 6 bases, and 7 bases had no gene match. The CDR3 extends over 14 amino acids. The germline V gene encodes CDR1 MNHEY and CDR2 SVGAGI.

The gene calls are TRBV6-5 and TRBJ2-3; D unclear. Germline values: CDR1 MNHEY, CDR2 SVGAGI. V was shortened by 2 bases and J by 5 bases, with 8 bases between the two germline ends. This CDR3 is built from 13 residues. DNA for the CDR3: TGTGCCAGCAGTTACGTCCCCGGAGATACGCAGTATTTT. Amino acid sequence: CASSYVPGDTQYF.

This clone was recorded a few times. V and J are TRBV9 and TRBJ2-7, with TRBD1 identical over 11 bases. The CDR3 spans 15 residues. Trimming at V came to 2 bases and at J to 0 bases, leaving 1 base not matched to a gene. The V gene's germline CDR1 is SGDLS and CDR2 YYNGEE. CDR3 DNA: TGTGCCAGCAGCGTGGGGACAGGGGGCTCCTACGAGCAGTACTTC. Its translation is CASSVGTGGSYEQYF.

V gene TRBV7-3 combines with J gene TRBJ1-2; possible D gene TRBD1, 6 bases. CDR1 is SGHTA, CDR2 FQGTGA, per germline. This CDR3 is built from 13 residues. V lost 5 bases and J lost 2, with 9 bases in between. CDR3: CASSPDRNYGYTF. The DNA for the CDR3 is TGTGCCAGCAGCCCTGACAGGAACTATGGCTACACCTTC.

The CDR3 protein is CASSYRTGFGNTIYF. CDR3 bases: TGTGCCAGCAGTTACCGGACAGGGTTTGGAAACACCATATATTTT. The chain has TRBV6-6 and TRBJ1-3; 8 bases map to TRBD1. V shed 2 bases, J shed 3 bases, and the junction held 3 bases outside the gene matches. Germline V gene lookup returns CDR1 MNHNY and CDR2 SVGAGI (reference sequence). This CDR3 region has 15 residues.

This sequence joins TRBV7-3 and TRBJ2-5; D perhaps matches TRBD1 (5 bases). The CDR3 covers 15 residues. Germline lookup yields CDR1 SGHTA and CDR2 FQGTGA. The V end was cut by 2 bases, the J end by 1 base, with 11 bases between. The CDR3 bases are TGTGCCAGCAGCTTATTAGGTGGGGCCCAAGAGACCCAGTACTTC. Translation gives CASSLLGGAQETQYF. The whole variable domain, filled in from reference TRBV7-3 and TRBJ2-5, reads GAGVSQTPSNKVTEKGKYVELRCDPISGHTALYWYRQSLGQGPEFLIYFQGTGAADDSGLPNDRFFAVRPEGSVSTLKIQRTERGDSAVYLCASSLLGGAQETQYFGPGTRLLVL.

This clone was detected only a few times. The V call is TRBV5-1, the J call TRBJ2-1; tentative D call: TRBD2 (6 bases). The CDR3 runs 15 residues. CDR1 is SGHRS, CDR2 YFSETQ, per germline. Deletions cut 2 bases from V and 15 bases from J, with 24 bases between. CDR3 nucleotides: TGCGCCAGCAGCTTCGGGAGATTAACAGAGACGGCTACGTTCTTC. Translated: CASSFGRLTETATFF.

CDR3: CASSIDQRRGHWNTIYF. Here the CDR3 DNA reads TGTGCCAGTAGTATAGATCAAAGGAGAGGGCATTGGAACACCATATATTTT. This chain connects TRBV19 to TRBJ1-3; D remains ambiguous. This CDR3 spans 17 amino acids. In germline, CDR1 is LNHDA, CDR2 SQIVND (reference sequence). V was shortened by 0 bases and J by 7 bases, with 19 bases between the two germline ends.

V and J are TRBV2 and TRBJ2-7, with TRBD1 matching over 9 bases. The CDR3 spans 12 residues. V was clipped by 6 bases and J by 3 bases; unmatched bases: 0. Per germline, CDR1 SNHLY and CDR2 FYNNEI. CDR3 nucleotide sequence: TGTGCCAGCAGGACAGGGGGCTACGAGCAGTACTTC. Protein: CASRTGGYEQYF. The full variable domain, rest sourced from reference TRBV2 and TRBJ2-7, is EPEVTQTPSHQVTQMGQEVILRCVPISNHLYFYWYRQILGQKVEFLVSFYNNEISEKSEIFDDQFSVERPDGSNFTLKIRSTKLEDSAMYFCASRTGGYEQYFGPGTRLTVT.

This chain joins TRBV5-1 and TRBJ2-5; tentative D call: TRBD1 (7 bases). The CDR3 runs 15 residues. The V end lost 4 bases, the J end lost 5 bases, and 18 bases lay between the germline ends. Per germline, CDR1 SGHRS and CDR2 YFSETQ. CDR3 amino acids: CASSGGTAKRETQYF. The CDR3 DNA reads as TGCGCCAGCAGCGGGGGGACAGCGAAAAGGGAGACCCAGTACTTC.

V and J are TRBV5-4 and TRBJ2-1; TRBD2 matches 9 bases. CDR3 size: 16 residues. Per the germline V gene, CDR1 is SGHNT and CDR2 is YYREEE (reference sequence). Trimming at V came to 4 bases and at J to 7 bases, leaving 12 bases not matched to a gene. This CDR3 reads CASSPRERGDVNEQFF. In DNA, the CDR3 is TGTGCCAGCAGCCCCCGCGAGCGGGGGGATGTGAATGAGCAGTTCTTC.

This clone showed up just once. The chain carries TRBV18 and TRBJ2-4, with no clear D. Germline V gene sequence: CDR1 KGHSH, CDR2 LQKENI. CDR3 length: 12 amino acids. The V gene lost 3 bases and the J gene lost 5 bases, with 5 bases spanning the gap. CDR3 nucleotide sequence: TGTGCCAGCTCACCCCCTCAAAACATTCAGTACTTC. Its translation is CASSPPQNIQYF.

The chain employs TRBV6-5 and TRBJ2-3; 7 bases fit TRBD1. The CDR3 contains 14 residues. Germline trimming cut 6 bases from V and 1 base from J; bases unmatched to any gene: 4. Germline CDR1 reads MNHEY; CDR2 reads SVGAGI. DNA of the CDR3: TGTGCCAGCAGCACCGGACAGGGCACAGATACGCAGTATTTT. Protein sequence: CASSTGQGTDTQYF.

CDR3 DNA sequence: TGTGCCATCAGGGCGACAGGTATCTCTGGAAACACCATATATTTT. Protein: CAIRATGISGNTIYF. The chain is built from TRBV10-3 and TRBJ1-3; a weak D match, TRBD1 (6 bases). CDR3 length equals 15 residues. V was clipped by 6 bases and J by 0 bases, with 12 bases between them. Looked up from germline, CDR1 is ENHRY and CDR2 is SYGVKD.

In DNA, the CDR3 is TGTGCCAGCTCACCAGCAATAGGGGGGCAGTTCTTC. It translates to CASSPAIGGQFF. The chain combines TRBV18 with TRBJ2-1, with D maybe TRBD1 (6 bases). Trimming shortened V by 2 bases and J by 12 bases, and 11 bases separated the two germline ends. This CDR3 spans 12 amino acids. Looked up from germline, CDR1 is KGHSH and CDR2 is LQKENI.

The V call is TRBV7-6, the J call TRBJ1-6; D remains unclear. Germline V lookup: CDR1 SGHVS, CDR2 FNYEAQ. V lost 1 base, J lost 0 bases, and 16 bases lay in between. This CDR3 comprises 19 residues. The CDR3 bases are TGTGCCAGCAGCTTAGTCGGAGGGAGTCCCCGCTCCTATAATTCACCCCTCCACTTT. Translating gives CASSLVGGSPRSYNSPLHF.

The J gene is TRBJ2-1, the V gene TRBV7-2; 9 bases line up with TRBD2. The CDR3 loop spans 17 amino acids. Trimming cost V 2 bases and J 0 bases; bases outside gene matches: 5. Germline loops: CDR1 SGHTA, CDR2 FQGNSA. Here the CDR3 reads CASSLTLAGSSYNEQFF. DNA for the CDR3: TGTGCCAGCAGCTTAACGCTAGCGGGGAGCTCCTACAATGAGCAGTTCTTC.

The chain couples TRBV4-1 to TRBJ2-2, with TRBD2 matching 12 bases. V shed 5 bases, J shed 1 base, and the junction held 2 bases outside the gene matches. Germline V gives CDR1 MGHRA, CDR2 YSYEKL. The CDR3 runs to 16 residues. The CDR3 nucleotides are TGCGCCAGCAGCTTGGGACTAGCGGGGAACACCGGGGAGCTGTTTTTT. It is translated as CASSLGLAGNTGELFF.

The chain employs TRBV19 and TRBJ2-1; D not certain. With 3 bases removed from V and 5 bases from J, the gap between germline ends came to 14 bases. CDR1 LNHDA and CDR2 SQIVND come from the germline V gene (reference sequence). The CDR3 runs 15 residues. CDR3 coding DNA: TGTGCCAGTAGTATGCGCTTCGTGTTAGACAATGAGCAGTTCTTC. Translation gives CASSMRFVLDNEQFF.